These 25 T cell receptor beta chains share one sample of origin, sequenced in a study of blood T cells in healthy people across ages. A second PCR of 7 to 11 cycles used a sample-barcoded 5' primer and a J-beta primer mix. TCRdb called the 5' RACE reads again in MiXCR, with one record for every CDR3 protein. There are about 640,000 distinct CDR3 sequences in the sample; roughly three fifths occur only once, and over 30% lies in the top ten. The sequenced material came from blood. These receptors were collected from a man aged 55-75 years in good health.

The CDR3 coding sequence is TGTGCCAGCAGCGTGGGACCTCATGAGGGCCAGCCCCAGCATTTT. Its translation is CASSVGPHEGQPQHF. This chain connects TRBV5-6 to TRBJ1-5, with D possibly TRBD1 on 5 matching bases. The germline V and J ends were trimmed by 4 bases and 7 bases, with 18 bases remaining between them. Germline V gene data show CDR1 as SGHDT and CDR2 as YYEEEE. There are 15 residues in the CDR3.

In its sample, this clonotype was seen a few times. This rearrangement joins TRBV2 to TRBJ2-7; unclear D gene. The ends were cut back, 8 bases at V and 4 bases at J, with 15 bases in the middle. Germline assignment: CDR1 SNHLY and CDR2 FYNNEI. The CDR3 covers 13 residues. The CDR3 region has the DNA TGTGCCAGCGTGATTGGGTTTGGGTACGAGCAGTACTTC. The encoded protein is CASVIGFGYEQYF.

The chain employs TRBV27 and TRBJ1-2; a possible D gene is TRBD1 (5 bases). Germline V gene sequence: CDR1 MNHEY, CDR2 SMNVEV (reference sequence). This CDR3 spans 13 amino acids. V dropped 5 bases and J dropped 8 bases, with 15 bases sitting between them. CDR3 loop: CASSPRGGDGYTF. As DNA, the CDR3 is TGTGCCAGCAGTCCGCGGGGAGGGGACGGCTACACCTTC.

The rearrangement links TRBV28 to TRBJ2-5, with 7 nucleotides matching TRBD2. The V gene's germline CDR1 is MDHEN and CDR2 SYDVKM. The CDR3 has 14 amino acids. The V and J ends lost 6 bases and 5 bases, in that order; junction bases with no gene match: 9. Written as DNA, the CDR3 is TGTGCCAGCAGGGGAGGGGTCTTAGATGAGACCCAGTACTTC. The encoded protein is CASRGGVLDETQYF.

This clonotype has a handful of counts. This chain's CDR3 is CAISDDPGQTNYGYTF. CDR3 nucleotide sequence: TGTGCCATCAGTGACGATCCAGGGCAAACTAACTATGGCTACACCTTC. V usage is TRBV10-3 and J usage is TRBJ1-2, with a tentative D call TRBD1 (5 bases). The germline gives CDR1 ENHRY, CDR2 SYGVKD. The CDR3 length is 16 residues. Deletions cut 3 bases from V and 0 bases from J, with 14 bases between.

This chain joins TRBV20-1 and TRBJ2-3; D may be TRBD1 (6 bases). V shed 5 bases and J shed 6 bases, with 15 bases lying between them. The CDR3 consists of 13 residues. Per the germline V gene, CDR1 is DFQATT and CDR2 is SNEGSKA (reference sequence). The CDR3 loop is CSAGRTAPDTQYF. The CDR3 region has the DNA TGCAGTGCTGGTAGGACAGCCCCGGATACGCAGTATTTT.

The chain couples TRBV4-1 to TRBJ2-2; 8 bases line up with TRBD2. The length of the CDR3 is 16 residues. Germline loops: CDR1 MGHRA, CDR2 YSYEKL. Germline trimming cut 2 bases from V and 6 bases from J; bases unmatched to any gene: 8. CDR3 coding DNA: TGCGCCAGCAGCCAACTAACGGGGGGGCGAGCCGGGGAGCTGTTTTTT. Its translation is CASSQLTGGRAGELFF.

The V gene is TRBV27, the J gene TRBJ2-7; weak D call: TRBD2 (6 bases). The CDR3 totals 14 residues. Germline values: CDR1 MNHEY, CDR2 SMNVEV (reference sequence). Trimming cost V 8 bases and J 0 bases, with 14 bases left between them. In nucleotides, the CDR3 is TGTGCCAGCCCGGTCGGGGGATTCTCCTACGAGCAGTACTTC. As protein: CASPVGGFSYEQYF.

The V gene is TRBV7-9, the J gene TRBJ1-1, with D uncertain. Germline V gene lookup returns CDR1 SEHNR and CDR2 FQNEAQ (reference sequence). This CDR3 has 13 amino acids. V lost 5 bases and J 2 bases, leaving 9 bases between the germline ends. The CDR3 DNA is TGTGCCAGCAGCCTCTTGGCTAACACTGAAGCTTTCTTT. It specifies CASSLLANTEAFF.

This chain's CDR3 is CASSSSTSGGRTQYF. In DNA, the CDR3 is TGTGCCAGCAGTTCGTCGACTAGCGGGGGGCGGACCCAGTACTTC. V is TRBV6-2 or TRBV6-3 and J is TRBJ2-4; 13 bases are a match to TRBD2. The J call may be wrong; the DNA end is better matched by TRBJ2-5. CDR3 length equals 15 residues. Per germline, CDR1 MNHEY and CDR2 SVGEGT.

Turning to this clonotype: An end of the junction differs from the germline gene, which may be a read error. The chain couples TRBV20-1 to TRBJ2-5; perhaps TRBD1 as D (6 bases). Germline values: CDR1 DFQATT, CDR2 SNEGSKA (reference sequence). This CDR3 has 15 residues. In nucleotides, the CDR3 is TGCAGTGCCAGAGAGGCCAGGGGCAGTCAAGAGACCCAGTACTTC. Amino acids: CSAREARGSQETQYF.

The chain joins TRBV7-6 to TRBJ2-5, with 9 bases identical to TRBD2. V gave up 3 bases and J gave up 5 bases; unmatched junction bases: 16. Looked up from germline, CDR1 is SGHVS and CDR2 is FNYEAQ. The CDR3 loop spans 18 amino acids. In nucleotides, the CDR3 is TGTGCCAGCAGCTTTGAGGGGGTAGCGGGAGTTGGATGGGAGACCCAGTACTTC. Its protein is CASSFEGVAGVGWETQYF. The whole variable domain, remainder taken from reference TRBV7-6 and TRBJ2-5, is GAGVSQSPRYKVTKRGQDVALRCDPISGHVSLYWYRQALGQGPEFLTYFNYEAQQDKSGLPNDRFSAERPEGSISTLTIQRTEQRDSAMYRCASSFEGVAGVGWETQYFGPGTRLLVL.

In its sample, this clonotype was seen a few times. V is TRBV20-1 and J is TRBJ1-2; a possible D gene is TRBD1 (5 bases). Per germline, CDR1 DFQATT and CDR2 SNEGSKA (reference sequence). The V and J ends lost 1 base and 2 bases respectively, with 11 bases between them. The CDR3 runs to 14 residues. CDR3 amino acids: CSARALQVNYGYTF. The CDR3 DNA reads TGCAGTGCTAGAGCTTTACAGGTGAACTATGGCTACACCTTC.

CDR3 in DNA: TGCAGTGCTTTCTGGGGCAGGAGCTATGGCTACACCTTC. This encodes CSAFWGRSYGYTF. The rearrangement joins TRBV20-1 to TRBJ1-2, with a tentative D call TRBD1 (5 bases). The CDR3 contains 13 residues. The V gene's germline CDR1 is DFQATT and CDR2 SNEGSKA (reference sequence). Trimming took off 5 bases at V and 4 bases at J, with 14 bases between the two ends.

The chain carries TRBV12-3 or TRBV12-4 and TRBJ2-3; tentatively, D is TRBD2 (6 bases). V dropped 6 bases and J dropped 7 bases, with 11 bases sitting between them. The CDR3 sequence is 12 residues long. In DNA form, the CDR3 reads TGTGCCAGCAGCGTTGGGGGGTATACGCAGTATTTT. Translation gives CASSVGGYTQYF.

This clonotype has a handful of counts. The chain links TRBV10-1 to TRBJ2-1; 7 bases align to TRBD1. V lost 2 bases, J lost 6 bases, and 1 base stayed unmatched. This CDR3 has 13 amino acids. The germline V gene has CDR1 WNHNN and CDR2 SYGVQD (reference sequence). CDR3 protein: CASSETGVNEQFF. The CDR3, as DNA: TGCGCCAGCAGTGAGACAGGGGTCAATGAGCAGTTCTTC.

V gene TRBV5-1 combines with J gene TRBJ2-1; TRBD1 agrees at 8 bases. With the DNA end fitting TRBJ2-7 better, the J assignment may be wrong. The length of the CDR3 is 15 residues. CDR1 is SGHRS, CDR2 YFSETQ, per germline. DNA for the CDR3: TGCGCCAGCAGCTTGACAGGGGGATCCTACAATGAGCAGTACTTC. Translated, it gives CASSLTGGSYNEQYF.

This clonotype was seen only a few times. The chain is built from TRBV14 and TRBJ2-7, with 9 bases aligning to TRBD2. CDR1 and CDR2 from the germline V gene are SGHDN and FVKESK. The V gene end was trimmed by 4 bases and the J gene end by 4 bases; junction bases not matched to a gene: 2. The CDR3 is made up of 13 amino acids. The CDR3 here is CASSRSGGYEQYF. As DNA, the CDR3 is TGTGCCAGCAGCCGAAGCGGGGGGTACGAGCAGTACTTC.

The rearrangement joins TRBV5-6 to TRBJ2-3; D is perhaps TRBD2 (6 bases). This CDR3 is 15 amino acids long. The germline V gene has CDR1 SGHDT and CDR2 YYEEEE. V gave up 1 base and J gave up 6 bases, with 15 bases separating them. CDR3 protein: CASSLYSGTRDTQYF. CDR3 DNA: TGTGCCAGCAGCTTGTATAGCGGCACTCGGGATACGCAGTATTTT.

CDR3 protein: CSARGTKNIQYF. In nucleotides, the CDR3 is TGCAGTGCTAGGGGTACCAAAAACATTCAGTACTTC. V is TRBV20-1 and J is TRBJ2-4; D uncertain. Germline V gives CDR1 DFQATT, CDR2 SNEGSKA (reference sequence). The CDR3 runs 12 residues. With 3 bases removed from V and 2 bases from J, the gap between germline ends came to 5 bases.

This clonotype was observed at least ten times. The gene calls are TRBV20-1 and TRBJ2-1, with TRBD2 identical over 14 bases. Losses at the gene ends were 3 bases for V and 8 bases for J; bases not matched to a gene: 9. This CDR3 is built from 16 residues. Germline V lookup: CDR1 DFQATT, CDR2 SNEGSKA (reference sequence). CDR3 coding DNA: TGCAGTGCTAGGGACGCGGGACTAGCGGGAGTGTATGAGCAGTTCTTC. Its protein is CSARDAGLAGVYEQFF.

In its sample, this clonotype was seen a few times. The chain couples TRBV3-1 to TRBJ2-6, with 8 bases identical to TRBD1. This CDR3 comprises 18 residues. Germline V gene data show CDR1 as LGHDT and CDR2 as YNNKEL (reference sequence). Trimming took 4 bases from V and 0 from J; bases not matched to a gene: 8. The chain's CDR3 is CASSPRTGPFSGANVLTF. The CDR3 DNA reads as TGTGCCAGCAGCCCCAGGACAGGGCCATTCTCTGGGGCCAACGTCCTGACTTTC.

V and J are TRBV5-1 and TRBJ2-7; D tentatively reads TRBD1 or TRBD2 (5 bases each). The CDR3 has 15 residues. Trimming stripped 8 bases from V and 2 bases from J, with 20 bases between. Germline loops: CDR1 SGHRS, CDR2 YFSETQ. CDR3 sequence reads: CASQPGPSTPYEQYF. CDR3 in DNA: TGCGCCAGTCAGCCGGGACCCTCAACCCCCTACGAGCAGTACTTC.

The chain's CDR3 is CAISETSGAGETQYF. The CDR3 bases are TGTGCCATCAGTGAGACTAGCGGGGCGGGAGAGACCCAGTACTTC. The chain links TRBV10-3 to TRBJ2-5; TRBD2 matches 10 bases. The junction had 4 bases not matched to a gene; V was cut back by 2 bases and J by 4 bases. Per germline, CDR1 ENHRY and CDR2 SYGVKD. This CDR3 region has 15 residues.

This rearrangement joins TRBV4-2 to TRBJ1-2; D may be TRBD1 (5 bases). V was pared by 6 bases and J by 6 bases, with 17 bases between. The CDR3 extends over 14 amino acids. Germline assignment: CDR1 LGHNA and CDR2 YNFKEQ. In nucleotides, the CDR3 is TGTGCCAGCAGACCGGCGGCCAGGGCTAATGGCTACACCTTC. Protein: CASRPAARANGYTF.